The 10 T cell receptor beta chains presented below share a single source sample, sequenced in a study of T cell repertoires in cytomegalovirus infection. TCRdb re-derived calls from the reads in MiXCR, one entry per CDR3 protein. This sample has about 8,000 distinct CDR3 sequences; approximately 60% occur once, and the top ten carry around 73%. Antigens for these TCRs are unknown. Sequences were obtained from PBMCs, sequenced either directly or after in vitro stimulation (not recorded which). The receptors stem from a human donor in good health (CMV status not recorded). Some clones in this sample may be carry-over from other donors' samples.

This clonotype occurred a few times. V usage is TRBV12-3 or TRBV12-4 and J usage is TRBJ1-1; tentative D call: TRBD1 (6 bases). CDR3 length: 16 residues. Trimming removed 7 bases at V and 5 bases at J, with 23 bases between. The CDR3, as DNA: TGTGCCAGCATCCGCAGGGTTTCCAAACAGGGAACTGAAGCTTTCTTT. It yields the protein CASIRRVSKQGTEAFF.

This clonotype was seen a single time. One end of the junction varies from germline; a read error may be responsible. The genes are TRBV19 and TRBJ1-5, with 8 bases aligning to TRBD1. This CDR3 comprises 19 residues. Germline CDR1 and CDR2: LNHDA and SQIVND (reference sequence). The CDR3, as DNA: TGTGCCAGTAGTTCAATATCTACCGGGACAGGTGAAGAAAATCCGCCCCAGCATTTT. Amino acid sequence: CASSSISTGTGEENPPQHF.

As regards this clonotype: The CDR3 ends on some other residue instead of the conserved phenylalanine or tryptophan, so this is likely a read error. V is TRBV4-2 and J is TRBJ1-2; 8 bases line up with TRBD1. Germline V lookup: CDR1 LGHNA, CDR2 YNFKEQ. The trim removed 4 bases at V and 3 bases at J, leaving 10 bases unmatched. The CDR3 extends over 16 amino acids. The CDR3 nucleotides read TGTGCCAGCAGCCCAGGGTCCGGACAGGGACACTATGGCTACACCGAC. It translates to CASSPGSGQGHYGYTD.

This chain connects TRBV28 to TRBJ2-5; D is undetermined. CDR1 and CDR2 from the germline V gene are MDHEN and SYDVKM. The V gene lost 4 bases and the J gene lost 7 bases, with 13 bases spanning the gap. CDR3 length equals 13 residues. The CDR3: CASSSPTLGTQYF. CDR3 nucleotide sequence: TGTGCCAGCAGTTCTCCCACCCTTGGGACCCAGTACTTC.

This clonotype has only a few counts. J is TRBJ2-5 and V is TRBV7-2, with 7 nucleotides matching TRBD2. This CDR3 has 17 residues. Trimming took 0 bases from V and 5 from J; bases not matched to a gene: 12. CDR1 is SGHTA and CDR2 is FQGNSA in the germline V gene. In nucleotides, the CDR3 is TGTGCCAGCAGCTTAGCGTTTGGACTAGGTTCCGGCGAGACCCAGTACTTC. This translates into CASSLAFGLGSGETQYF.

The genes are TRBV9 and TRBJ2-3; TRBD1 aligns across 12 bases. Trimming cost V 0 bases and J 3 bases; bases outside gene matches: 2. Germline-derived CDR1 and CDR2 are SGDLS and YYNGEE. The CDR3 spans 16 residues. CDR3 in DNA: TGTGCCAGCAGCGTAGAGGGACAGGGGGCGACAGATACGCAGTATTTT. Amino acid sequence: CASSVEGQGATDTQYF.

This clonotype appeared a single time. This chain links TRBV6-1 with TRBJ2-3; 9 positions match TRBD2. Germline-derived CDR1 and CDR2 are MNHNS and SASEGT. This CDR3 spans 15 amino acids. With V trimmed by 5 bases and J by 1 base, 4 bases remained unmatched. The CDR3 sequence: CASSWSSGGTDTQYF. The CDR3 DNA is TGTGCCAGCAGTTGGTCTAGCGGGGGCACAGATACGCAGTATTTT.

V gene TRBV6-8 combines with J gene TRBJ1-4, with a possible D match to TRBD1 (5 bases). The CDR3 loop spans 17 amino acids. Trimming shortened V by 2 bases and J by 6 bases, and 19 bases separated the two germline ends. The germline V gene has CDR1 MNHGY and CDR2 SAAAGT. The CDR3 nucleotides read TGTGCCAGCAGTTACACGCGAACTCCGGGACGTCATGAAAAACTGTTTTTT. It yields the protein CASSYTRTPGRHEKLFF.

This clonotype was picked up one time. The final CDR3 position lacks the conserved phenylalanine or tryptophan, pointing to a likely read error. No DNA is shown, since the ends of the CDR3 on it are uncertain; the CDR3 is the one TCRdb lists. The rearrangement links TRBV7-9 to TRBJ2-1. From its first to its last residue, the CDR3 has 16 amino acids. Germline V gene sequence: CDR1 SEHNR, CDR2 FQNEAQ (reference sequence). CDR3: CASSLLGISTYNERFV.

This clonotype was detected once. The chain employs TRBV5-8 and TRBJ1-5; D might be TRBD1 (5 bases). The CDR3 covers 15 residues. CDR1 and CDR2 from the germline V gene are SGHTS and YDEGEE. The germline V and J ends were trimmed by 4 bases and 4 bases, with 15 bases remaining between them. CDR3 DNA: TGTGCCAGCAGCGGGGGACGAGGGATGAATCAGCCCCAGCATTTT. Translated, it gives CASSGGRGMNQPQHF.